One sample yielded the 16 T cell receptor beta chains listed below, sequenced in a study of spatial heterogeneity in lung cancer. TCRdb recomputed calls from the 5' RACE reads with MiXCR, one row per CDR3 protein. The sample carries under 14,000 distinct CDR3 sequences, around 6.9% recorded once. Time point here: sample taken at primary tumor resection. Sequencing was performed on whole RNA extracted from tumor and nontumor lung tissue, or from frozen PBMC, and the material was left unsorted. Sample: PBMCs, taken at surgery. The receptors were sampled from a male donor with early-stage non-small cell lung cancer.

This clonotype was found many times. This beta chain was picked up by a library intended for alpha chains and is off target, so its count carries little meaning. This sequence joins TRBV5-1 and TRBJ2-7; 16 bases are shared with TRBD2. With 0 bases clipped from V and 2 bases from J, the junction kept 5 bases outside the gene matches. The CDR3 has 18 amino acids. Germline V CDR1 and CDR2: SGHRS, YFSETQ. The CDR3 loop reads CASSLGGLAGGPTYEQYF. The DNA of the CDR3 is TGCGCCAGCAGCTTGGGGGGACTAGCGGGAGGGCCGACCTACGAGCAGTACTTC.

By frequency in the sample, this clonotype is large (0.1 to 1%). A library made for alpha chains picked up this beta chain off target, so its size means little. The J gene is TRBJ2-3, the V gene TRBV7-8; 10 bases match TRBD2. Trimming removed 3 bases from V and 3 bases from J; junction bases left unmatched: 3. Germline V CDR1 and CDR2: SGHVS, FQNEAQ. This CDR3 is built from 15 residues. CDR3 bases: TGTGCCAGCAGCTTGCCGGGACTAGCGACAGATACGCAGTATTTT. It encodes CASSLPGLATDTQYF.

This clonotype was recorded at least ten times. Because the library targeted alpha chains, this beta chain is an off-target read whose size means little. V gene TRBV20-1 combines with J gene TRBJ1-5, with D maybe TRBD1 (6 bases). Trimming took 3 bases from V and 3 from J, leaving 15 bases between them. The CDR3 consists of 15 residues. Per the germline V gene, CDR1 is DFQATT and CDR2 is SNEGSKA (reference sequence). The CDR3 DNA reads TGCAGTGCTAGTCCATCAGGGGACATCAATCAGCCCCAGCATTTT. Encoded protein: CSASPSGDINQPQHF.

This clonotype was recorded many times. This beta chain came through as a stray read in a library set up for alpha chains, and its size says little. The V and J genes are TRBV7-8 and TRBJ1-5; D might be TRBD1 (5 bases). V was pared by 4 bases and J by 2 bases, with 12 bases between. Germline-derived CDR1 and CDR2 are SGHVS and FQNEAQ. The CDR3 extends over 15 amino acids. CDR3 amino acids: CASSSQVGGNQPQHF. DNA for the CDR3: TGTGCCAGCAGCTCACAGGTTGGGGGCAATCAGCCCCAGCATTTT. The entire variable domain, with the rest obtained from reference TRBV7-8 and TRBJ1-5, is as follows: GAGVSQSPRYKVAKRGQDVALRCDPISGHVSLFWYQQALGQGPEFLTYFQNEAQLDKSGLPSDRFFAERPEGSVSTLKIQRTQQEDSAVYLCASSSQVGGNQPQHFGDGTRLSIL.

A few counts support this clonotype. This beta chain is an unintended read in a library built for alpha chains; its size means little. The J gene is TRBJ2-3, the V gene TRBV5-1; 12 bases match TRBD2. Germline V gene lookup returns CDR1 SGHRS and CDR2 YFSETQ. V trimming: 4 bases; J trimming: 5 bases; junction bases outside the gene matches: 11. The CDR3 has 17 amino acids. DNA of the CDR3: TGCGCCAGCAGCCCACCCGGACTAGCGGGGAGGATAGATACGCAGTATTTT. It translates to CASSPPGLAGRIDTQYF. The whole variable domain, remainder taken from reference TRBV5-1 and TRBJ2-3, is KAGVTQTPRYLIKTRGQQVTLSCSPISGHRSVSWYQQTPGQGLQFLFEYFSETQRNKGNFPGRFSGRQFSNSRSEMNVSTLELGDSALYLCASSPPGLAGRIDTQYFGPGTRLTVL.

There are many counts of this clonotype. Since it is a stray read in a library aimed at alpha chains, this beta chain has a size that is not meaningful. V and J are TRBV7-6 and TRBJ2-2; unclear D gene. The germline V and J ends were trimmed by 2 bases and 6 bases, with 4 bases remaining between them. The CDR3 is 12 residues long. The germline gives CDR1 SGHVS, CDR2 FNYEAQ. The CDR3 DNA follows: TGTGCCAGCAGCTTATCTTCCGGGGAGCTGTTTTTT. Its translation: CASSLSSGELFF. Drawing the rest from reference TRBV7-6 and TRBJ2-2, the complete variable domain is GAGVSQSPRYKVTKRGQDVALRCDPISGHVSLYWYRQALGQGPEFLTYFNYEAQQDKSGLPNDRFSAERPEGSISTLTIQRTEQRDSAMYRCASSLSSGELFFGEGSRLTVL.

This clonotype is medium-sized (0.01 to 0.1%) in the sample. Because the library targeted alpha chains, this beta chain is an off-target read whose size means little. V usage is TRBV6-6 and J usage is TRBJ2-1; 8 nucleotides align to TRBD1. Trimming removed 0 bases from V and 4 bases from J; junction bases left unmatched: 2. Germline assignment: CDR1 MNHNY and CDR2 SVGAGI (reference sequence). The CDR3 is 15 residues long. The CDR3 sequence is CASSYSGTGYNEQFF. In nucleotides, the CDR3 is TGTGCCAGCAGTTACTCAGGGACAGGATACAATGAGCAGTTCTTC.

This clonotype has ten or more counts. In a library made to pick up alpha chains, this beta chain is a stray read with a size that means little. This rearrangement joins TRBV5-1 to TRBJ2-5, with D perhaps matching TRBD1 (6 bases). The CDR3 runs to 15 residues. Germline V lookup: CDR1 SGHRS, CDR2 YFSETQ. V gave up 2 bases and J gave up 1 base, with 12 bases separating them. Here the CDR3 DNA reads TGCGCCAGCAGCTTAGGACAGACCTTCCAAGAGACCCAGTACTTC. Residues: CASSLGQTFQETQYF.

This clonotype was seen at least ten times. This beta chain represents an off-target read in a library built for alpha chains; its size is of limited meaning. The V and J genes are TRBV20-1 and TRBJ1-6; D not resolved. V was clipped by 3 bases and J by 11 bases, with 17 bases between them. The CDR3 runs to 14 residues. The V gene's germline CDR1 is DFQATT and CDR2 SNEGSKA (reference sequence). The CDR3 DNA reads TGCAGTGCTAGCGATCTACGGCGCGACCCACCCCTCCACTTT. This encodes CSASDLRRDPPLHF.

This clonotype was counted only a few times. This beta chain is off target for a library built for alpha chains, so its abundance means little. V gene TRBV20-1 combines with J gene TRBJ1-4; D not certain. The germline CDR1 and CDR2 sequences are DFQATT and SNEGSKA (reference sequence). The CDR3 runs 13 residues. The V gene lost 2 bases and the J gene lost 8 bases, with 12 bases spanning the gap. As DNA, the CDR3 is TGCAGTGCTAGAAACCGGAGAGACGAAAAACTGTTTTTT. It codes for CSARNRRDEKLFF.

This clonotype was counted a few times. Since the library was made to target alpha chains, this beta chain is a stray read and its abundance is not meaningful. This chain links TRBV10-3 with TRBJ2-2; the match to TRBD2 covers 7 bases. Germline V CDR1 and CDR2: ENHRY, SYGVKD. The CDR3 covers 17 residues. The V and J ends lost 4 bases and 1 base, in that order; junction bases with no gene match: 9. The CDR3: CAISAPGGRENTGELFF. The DNA for the CDR3 is TGTGCCATCAGTGCCCCGGGAGGCAGGGAGAACACCGGGGAGCTGTTTTTT.

This clonotype has just a few counts. This beta chain was picked up by a library intended for alpha chains and is off target, so its count carries little meaning. The rearrangement links TRBV7-2 to TRBJ2-3; possibly TRBD1 or TRBD2 for D (5 bases each). The V gene's germline CDR1 is SGHTA and CDR2 FQGNSA. V was trimmed by 4 bases and J by 1 base, leaving 15 bases between them. CDR3 size: 16 residues. Written as DNA, the CDR3 is TGTGCCAGCAGCTCAAGGGGACCTCAAGGCACAGATACGCAGTATTTT. Residues: CASSSRGPQGTDTQYF. Drawing the rest from reference TRBV7-2 and TRBJ2-3, the complete variable domain is GAGVSQSPSNKVTEKGKDVELRCDPISGHTALYWYRQSLGQGLEFLIYFQGNSAPDKSGLPSDRFSAERTGGSVSTLTIQRTQQEDSAVYLCASSSRGPQGTDTQYFGPGTRLTVL.

On this clonotype: This beta chain appears as a stray read in a library generated for alpha chains; its size is not informative. The V call is TRBV2, the J call TRBJ2-7; 9 bases match TRBD1. The CDR3 runs to 15 residues. The V and J ends lost 4 bases and 6 bases, in that order; junction bases with no gene match: 10. Looked up from germline, CDR1 is SNHLY and CDR2 is FYNNEI. CDR3 DNA sequence: TGTGCCAGCAGTGTACAGGGGGCCTCACTCGGCGAGCAGTACTTC. Encoded protein: CASSVQGASLGEQYF.

By share, this clonotype counts as large. Since the library was made to target alpha chains, this beta chain is a stray read and its abundance is not meaningful. The V gene is TRBV7-9, the J gene TRBJ2-2; D is undetermined. The CDR3 spans 11 residues. Germline values: CDR1 SEHNR, CDR2 FQNEAQ (reference sequence). Trimming left V 3 bases short and J 7 bases short, with 3 bases between. The DNA for the CDR3 is TGTGCCAGCAGCTTCGGCGGGGAGCTGTTTTTT. Its protein is CASSFGGELFF.

This clonotype has just a few counts. This beta chain was picked up by a library intended for alpha chains and is off target, so its count carries little meaning. The chain carries TRBV27 and TRBJ1-1; tentative D call: TRBD1 (6 bases). V gave up 1 base and J gave up 5 bases, with 17 bases separating them. The CDR3 spans 16 residues. The germline gives CDR1 MNHEY, CDR2 SMNVEV (reference sequence). The CDR3 nucleotides are TGTGCCAGCAGTTTATTCGGTTTAGAGGGGGATACTGAAGCTTTCTTT. Translating gives CASSLFGLEGDTEAFF.

This clonotype was detected many times. Found in a library prepared for alpha chains, this beta chain is an off-target read, and its abundance has little meaning. The chain recombines TRBV7-2 with TRBJ2-7; D is ambiguous. Trimming shortened V by 2 bases and J by 2 bases, and 13 bases separated the two germline ends. CDR1 and CDR2 from the germline V gene are SGHTA and FQGNSA. The length of the CDR3 is 15 residues. This CDR3 is CASSLKRSGTYEQYF. In DNA, the CDR3 is TGTGCCAGCAGCTTAAAAAGGTCTGGAACCTACGAGCAGTACTTC. Full variable domain (remainder filled in from reference TRBV7-2 and TRBJ2-7): GAGVSQSPSNKVTEKGKDVELRCDPISGHTALYWYRQSLGQGLEFLIYFQGNSAPDKSGLPSDRFSAERTGGSVSTLTIQRTQQEDSAVYLCASSLKRSGTYEQYFGPGTRLTVT.